This T cell receptor (beta chain) was identified during a study of T cell changes during pregnancy in multiple sclerosis. Measured with immunoSEQ multiplex PCR; TCRdb has only the in-frame clones, and not every one. The table lists roughly 110,000 clones, about 90% of them singletons. This CDR3 region has 16 residues. The V gene end was trimmed by 0 bases and the J gene end by 1 base; junction bases not matched to a gene: 1. The germline V gene encodes CDR1 MNHNS and CDR2 SASEGT. The source was peripheral blood, collected before pregnancy. The rearrangement uses TRBV6-1 and TRBJ2-2; 8 positions agree with TRBD1. This receptor was identified in a female donor with multiple sclerosis, enrolled in a pregnancy study. The CDR3 loop reads CASSEATGVNTGELFF. For the CDR3, the DNA is TGTGCCAGCAGTGAAGCGACAGGGGTGAACACCGGGGAGCTGTTTTTT.